These T cell receptor beta chains were read from a single sample in a study of shared clonotypes between healthy human individuals. Some clones are missing from TCRdb's copy, which holds only in-frame ones; the method was immunoSEQ multiplex PCR. Of roughly 770,000 clones detected, about 96% appear once; the ten largest clones hold over 0.2%. Material: naive CD8+ T cells sorted from blood. The receptors stem from a man aged 25 to 40 in good health. Each CDR3 is given with its conserved first and last residue. A D gene is named only where the DNA matches it firmly. Size tells how often a clone was seen (once, few, many) or the class of an expanded clone, and some rows leave it out.

.	TRBJ2-7	.	TRBV7-2	CASSSELPYEQYF	TGTGCCAGCAGCTCGGAACTCCCTTACGAGCAGTACTTC
.	TRBJ2-7	TRBD2	TRBV27	CASSDAPGLAGESPYEQYF	TGTGCCAGCAGCGACGCTCCGGGACTAGCGGGAGAATCCCCCTACGAGCAGTACTTC
once	TRBJ2-1	.	TRBV28	CASSPGTRGQFF	TGTGCCAGCAGTCCCGGGACTCGGGGGCAGTTCTTC
.	TRBJ2-1	TRBD1	TRBV14	CASSQPKADRGPYNEQFF	TGTGCCAGCAGCCAACCCAAAGCCGACAGGGGGCCCTACAATGAGCAGTTCTTC
.	TRBJ1-1	.	TRBV4-1	CASSQPDRLLTEAFF	TGCGCCAGCAGCCAGCCCGACAGGCTCCTCACTGAAGCTTTCTTT
.	TRBJ2-7	.	TRBV4-3	CASSQASGSSYEQYF	TGCGCCAGCAGCCAGGCCAGCGGAAGCTCCTACGAGCAGTACTTC
.	TRBJ1-1	.	TRBV10-3	CAISESPGEADTEAFF	TGTGCCATCAGTGAGTCACCGGGGGAGGCGGACACTGAAGCTTTCTTT
.	TRBJ2-7	TRBD1	TRBV11-2	CASSPGTGFEQYF	TGTGCCAGCAGCCCGGGGACAGGCTTTGAGCAGTACTTC
.	TRBJ1-4	.	TRBV16	CASSQTRGGSNEKLFF	TGTGCCAGCAGCCAAACCCGCGGAGGATCTAATGAAAAACTGTTTTTT
.	TRBJ2-5	TRBD1	TRBV6-5	CASSYSGQGASGTQYF	TGTGCCAGCAGTTACTCCGGACAGGGGGCTAGTGGGACCCAGTACTTC
.	TRBJ2-7	TRBD2	TRBV11-3	CASSSPSGSYEQYF	TGTGCCAGCAGCTCGCCTAGCGGCTCCTACGAGCAGTACTTC
.	TRBJ2-2	TRBD2	TRBV19	CASAMLAGANTGELFF	TGTGCCAGTGCAATGCTGGCGGGGGCGAACACCGGGGAGCTGTTTTTT
.	TRBJ2-7	.	TRBV5-1	CASSPTVYSPEQYF	TGCGCCAGCAGCCCGACCGTCTACTCCCCAGAGCAGTACTTC